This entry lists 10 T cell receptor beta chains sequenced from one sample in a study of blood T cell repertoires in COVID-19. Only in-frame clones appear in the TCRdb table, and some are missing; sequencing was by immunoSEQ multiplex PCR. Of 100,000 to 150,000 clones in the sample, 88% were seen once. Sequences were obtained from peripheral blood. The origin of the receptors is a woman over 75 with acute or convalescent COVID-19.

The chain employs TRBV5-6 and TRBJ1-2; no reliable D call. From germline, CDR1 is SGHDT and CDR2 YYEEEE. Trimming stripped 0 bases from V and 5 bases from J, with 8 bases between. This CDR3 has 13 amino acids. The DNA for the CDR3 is TGTGCCAGCAGCTTGGGTCCCTTTTATGGCTACACCTTC. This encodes CASSLGPFYGYTF.

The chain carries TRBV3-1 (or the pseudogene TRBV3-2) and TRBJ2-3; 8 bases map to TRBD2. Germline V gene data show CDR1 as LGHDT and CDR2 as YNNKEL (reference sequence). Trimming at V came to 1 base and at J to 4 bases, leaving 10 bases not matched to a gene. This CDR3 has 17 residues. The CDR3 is CASSQVSSGGAADTQYF. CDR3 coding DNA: TGTGCCAGCAGCCAAGTTTCATCGGGGGGGGCTGCAGATACGCAGTATTTT.

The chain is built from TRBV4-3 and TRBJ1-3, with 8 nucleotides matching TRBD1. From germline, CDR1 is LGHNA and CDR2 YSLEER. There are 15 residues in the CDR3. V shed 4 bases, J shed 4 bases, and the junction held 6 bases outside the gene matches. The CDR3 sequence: CASSLEDRGGNTIYF. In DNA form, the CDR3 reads TGCGCCAGCAGCCTTGAAGACAGGGGAGGAAACACCATATATTTT.

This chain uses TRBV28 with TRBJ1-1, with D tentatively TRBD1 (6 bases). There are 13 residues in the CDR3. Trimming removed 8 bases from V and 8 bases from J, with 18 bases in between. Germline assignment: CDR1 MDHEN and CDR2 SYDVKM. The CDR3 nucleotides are TGTGCCAGCTTTAACCGGGACACCAACGAAGCTTTCTTT. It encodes CASFNRDTNEAFF. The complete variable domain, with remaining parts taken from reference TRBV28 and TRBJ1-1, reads DVKVTQSSRYLVKRTGEKVFLECVQDMDHENMFWYRQDPGLGLRLIYFSYDVKMKEKGDIPEGYSVSREKKERFSLILESASTNQTSMYLCASFNRDTNEAFFGQGTRLTVV.

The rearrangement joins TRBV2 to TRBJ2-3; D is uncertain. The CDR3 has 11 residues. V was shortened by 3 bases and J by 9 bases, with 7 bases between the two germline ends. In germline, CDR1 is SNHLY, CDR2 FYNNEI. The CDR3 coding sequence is TGTGCCAGCAGTGAGCGGCTAACGCAGTATTTT. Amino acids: CASSERLTQYF.

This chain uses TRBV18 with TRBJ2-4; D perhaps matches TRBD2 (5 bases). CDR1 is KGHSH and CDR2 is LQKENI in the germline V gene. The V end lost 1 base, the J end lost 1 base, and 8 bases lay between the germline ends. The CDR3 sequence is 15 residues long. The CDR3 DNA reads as TGTGCCAGCTCACCACGGGAGACGGCCAAAAACATTCAGTACTTC. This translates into CASSPRETAKNIQYF.

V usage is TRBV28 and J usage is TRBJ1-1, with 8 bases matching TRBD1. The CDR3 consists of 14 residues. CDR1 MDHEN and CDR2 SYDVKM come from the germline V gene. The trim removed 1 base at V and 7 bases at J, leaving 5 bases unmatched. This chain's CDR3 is CASSLSAGGGEAFF. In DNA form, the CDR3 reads TGTGCCAGCAGTTTATCGGCAGGGGGCGGTGAAGCTTTCTTT.

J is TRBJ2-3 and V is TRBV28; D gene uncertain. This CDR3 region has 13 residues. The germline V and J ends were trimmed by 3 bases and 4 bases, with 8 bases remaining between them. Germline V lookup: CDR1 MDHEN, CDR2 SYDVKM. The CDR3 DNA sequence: TGTGCCAGCAGTTTGGCTAGTCCAGATACGCAGTATTTT. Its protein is CASSLASPDTQYF.

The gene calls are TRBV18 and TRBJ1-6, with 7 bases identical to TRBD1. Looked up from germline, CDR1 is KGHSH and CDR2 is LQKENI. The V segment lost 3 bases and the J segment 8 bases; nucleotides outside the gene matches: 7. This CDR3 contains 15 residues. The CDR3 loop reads CASSPVTGSYSPLHF. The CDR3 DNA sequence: TGTGCCAGCTCACCGGTGACAGGGAGTTATTCACCCCTCCACTTT.

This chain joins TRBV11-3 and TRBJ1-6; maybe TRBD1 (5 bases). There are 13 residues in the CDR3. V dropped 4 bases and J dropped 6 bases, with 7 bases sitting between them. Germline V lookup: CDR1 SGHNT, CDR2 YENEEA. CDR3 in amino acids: CASSSTVNSPLHF. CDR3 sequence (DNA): TGTGCCAGCAGCTCGACAGTTAATTCACCCCTCCACTTT.